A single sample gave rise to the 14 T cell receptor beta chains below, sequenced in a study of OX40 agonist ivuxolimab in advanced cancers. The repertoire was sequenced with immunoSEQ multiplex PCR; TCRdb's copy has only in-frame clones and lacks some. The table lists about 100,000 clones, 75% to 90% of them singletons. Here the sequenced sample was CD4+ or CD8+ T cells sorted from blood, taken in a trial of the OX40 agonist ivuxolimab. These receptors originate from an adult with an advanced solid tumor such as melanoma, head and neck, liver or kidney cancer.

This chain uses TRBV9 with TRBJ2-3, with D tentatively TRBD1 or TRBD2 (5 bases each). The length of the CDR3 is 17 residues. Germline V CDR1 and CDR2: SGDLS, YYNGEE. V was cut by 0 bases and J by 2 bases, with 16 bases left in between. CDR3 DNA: TGTGCCAGCAGCGTAGAGTTTGGGGGATATTACACAGATACGCAGTATTTT. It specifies CASSVEFGGYYTDTQYF.

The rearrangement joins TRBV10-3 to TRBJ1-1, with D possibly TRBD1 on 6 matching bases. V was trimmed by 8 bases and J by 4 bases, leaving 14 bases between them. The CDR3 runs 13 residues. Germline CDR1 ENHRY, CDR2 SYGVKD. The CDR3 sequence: CAISGKGGTEAFF. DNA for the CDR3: TGTGCCATCTCAGGCAAGGGGGGCACTGAAGCTTTCTTT.

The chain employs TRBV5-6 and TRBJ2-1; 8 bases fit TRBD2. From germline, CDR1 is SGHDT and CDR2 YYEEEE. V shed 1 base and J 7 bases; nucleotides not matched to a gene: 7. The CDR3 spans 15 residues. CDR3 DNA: TGTGCCAGCAGCTTGTGGACTAGCCATTGGAATGAGCAGTTCTTC. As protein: CASSLWTSHWNEQFF. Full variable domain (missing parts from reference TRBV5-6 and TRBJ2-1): DAGVTQSPTHLIKTRGQQVTLRCSPKSGHDTVSWYQQALGQGPQFIFQYYEEEERQRGNFPDRFSGHQFPNYSSELNVNALLLGDSALYLCASSLWTSHWNEQFFGPGTRLTVL.

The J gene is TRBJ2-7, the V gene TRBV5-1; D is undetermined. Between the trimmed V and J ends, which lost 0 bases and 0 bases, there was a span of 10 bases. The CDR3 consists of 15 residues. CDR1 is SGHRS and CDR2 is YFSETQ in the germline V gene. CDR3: CASSLEALSSYEQYF. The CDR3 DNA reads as TGCGCCAGCAGCTTGGAGGCGTTAAGCTCCTACGAGCAGTACTTC.

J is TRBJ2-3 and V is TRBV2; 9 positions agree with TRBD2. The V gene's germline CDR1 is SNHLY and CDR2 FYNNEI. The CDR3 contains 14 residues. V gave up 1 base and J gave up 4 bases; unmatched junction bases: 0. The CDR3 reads CASSEVAGADTQYF. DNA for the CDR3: TGTGCCAGCAGTGAAGTAGCGGGAGCAGATACGCAGTATTTT.

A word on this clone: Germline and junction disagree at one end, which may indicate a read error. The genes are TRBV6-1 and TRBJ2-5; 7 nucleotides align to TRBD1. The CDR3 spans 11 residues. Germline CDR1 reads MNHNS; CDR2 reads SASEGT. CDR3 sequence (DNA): TGTGCCAGCAGTGACCCGGGACAGCGGCACTTC. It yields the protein CASSDPGQRHF.

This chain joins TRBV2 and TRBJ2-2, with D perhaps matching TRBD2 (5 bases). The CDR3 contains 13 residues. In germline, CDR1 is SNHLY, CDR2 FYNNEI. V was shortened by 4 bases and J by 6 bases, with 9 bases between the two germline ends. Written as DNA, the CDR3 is TGTGCCAGCAGTGGGCGGGCGGCCGGGGAGCTGTTTTTT. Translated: CASSGRAAGELFF.

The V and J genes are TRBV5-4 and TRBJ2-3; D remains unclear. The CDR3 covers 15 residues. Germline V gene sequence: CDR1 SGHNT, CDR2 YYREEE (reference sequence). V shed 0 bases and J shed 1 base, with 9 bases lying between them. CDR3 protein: CASSLEASRTDTQYF. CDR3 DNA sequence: TGTGCCAGCAGCTTGGAAGCCAGTCGCACAGATACGCAGTATTTT.

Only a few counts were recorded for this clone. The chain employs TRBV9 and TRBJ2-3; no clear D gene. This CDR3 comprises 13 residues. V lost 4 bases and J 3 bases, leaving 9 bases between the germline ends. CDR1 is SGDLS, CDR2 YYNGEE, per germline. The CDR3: CASSPRMTDTQYF. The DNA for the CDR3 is TGTGCCAGCAGCCCCAGAATGACAGATACGCAGTATTTT. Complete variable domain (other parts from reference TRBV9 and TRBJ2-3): DSGVTQTPKHLITATGQRVTLRCSPRSGDLSVYWYQQSLDQGLQFLIQYYNGEERAKGNILERFSAQQFPDLHSELNLSSLELGDSALYFCASSPRMTDTQYFGPGTRLTVL.

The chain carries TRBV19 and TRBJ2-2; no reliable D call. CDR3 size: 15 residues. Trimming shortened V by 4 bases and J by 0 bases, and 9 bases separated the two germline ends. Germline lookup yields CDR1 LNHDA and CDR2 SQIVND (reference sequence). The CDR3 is CASSKTQTNTGELFF. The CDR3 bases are TGTGCCAGTAGTAAGACACAAACGAACACCGGGGAGCTGTTTTTT.

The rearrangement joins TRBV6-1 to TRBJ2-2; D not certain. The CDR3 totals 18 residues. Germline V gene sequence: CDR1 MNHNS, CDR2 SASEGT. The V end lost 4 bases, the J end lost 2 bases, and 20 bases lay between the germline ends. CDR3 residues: CASSATTLIGPNTGELFF. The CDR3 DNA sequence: TGTGCCAGCAGTGCTACAACGTTAATAGGGCCTAACACCGGGGAGCTGTTTTTT.

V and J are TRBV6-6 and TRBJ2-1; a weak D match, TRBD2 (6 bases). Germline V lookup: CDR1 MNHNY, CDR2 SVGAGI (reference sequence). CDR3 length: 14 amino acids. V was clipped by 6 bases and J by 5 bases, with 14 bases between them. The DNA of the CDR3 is TGTGCCAGCAGAAGGGACTTACGCCACAATGAGCAGTTCTTC. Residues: CASRRDLRHNEQFF.

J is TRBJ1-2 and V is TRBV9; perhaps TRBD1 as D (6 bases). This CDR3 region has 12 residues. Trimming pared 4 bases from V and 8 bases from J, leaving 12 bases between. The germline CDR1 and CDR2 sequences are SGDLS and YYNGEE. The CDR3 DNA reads TGTGCCAGCAGCACCCACAGGGACGGCTACACCTTC. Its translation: CASSTHRDGYTF.

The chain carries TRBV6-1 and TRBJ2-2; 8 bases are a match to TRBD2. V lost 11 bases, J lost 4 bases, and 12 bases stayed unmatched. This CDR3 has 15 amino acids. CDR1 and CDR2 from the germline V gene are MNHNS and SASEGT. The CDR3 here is CAGSREGGGTGELFF. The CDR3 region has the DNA TGTGCCGGTTCCCGGGAGGGTGGTGGCACCGGGGAGCTGTTTTTT.